A single sample gave rise to the 13 T cell receptor beta chains below, sequenced in a study of shared clonotypes between healthy human individuals. Profiling relied on immunoSEQ multiplex PCR, and the TCRdb table lists in-frame clones only, not all of them. There are roughly 490,000 clones in the sample; 79% occur only once, and roughly 12% lies in the top ten. The sequenced sample consisted of PBMCs. Every receptor here comes from a middle-aged woman in good health. Some clones in this sample may be carry-over from other donors' samples.

The chain has TRBV2 and TRBJ2-1; 7 nucleotides match TRBD2. CDR3 length equals 15 residues. From germline, CDR1 is SNHLY and CDR2 FYNNEI. J lost 7 bases, V lost 4 bases, and 10 bases had no gene match. CDR3 residues: CASSGFAGVKNEQFF. In DNA form, the CDR3 reads TGTGCCAGCAGTGGTTTTGCGGGAGTGAAGAATGAGCAGTTCTTC.

V and J are TRBV29-1 and TRBJ1-1, with a weak D call TRBD1 (5 bases). Germline CDR1 is SQVTM and CDR2 is ANQGSEA. Trimming took off 3 bases at V and 1 base at J, with 9 bases between the two ends. The CDR3 runs to 13 residues. The CDR3 bases are TGCAGCGTTGAGTCTGGACAGAACACTGAAGCTTTCTTT. Translated: CSVESGQNTEAFF.

In its sample, this clone was seen a few times. This chain connects TRBV25-1 to TRBJ2-5; D is unclear. The CDR3 totals 13 residues. V was cut by 5 bases and J by 3 bases, with 10 bases left in between. CDR1 is MGHDK and CDR2 is SYGVNS in the germline V gene. As DNA, the CDR3 is TGTGCCAGCAGTTGGTCCGCTGAAGAGACCCAGTACTTC. It specifies CASSWSAEETQYF. The variable domain in full, completed from reference TRBV25-1 and TRBJ2-5, reads EADIYQTPRYLVIGTGKKITLECSQTMGHDKMYWYQQDPGMELHLIHYSYGVNSTEKGDLSSESTVSRIRTEHFPLTLESARPSHTSQYLCASSWSAEETQYFGPGTRLLVL.

This chain links TRBV5-4 with TRBJ1-5; D not certain. The CDR3 has 15 residues. The germline V gene has CDR1 SGHNT and CDR2 YYREEE (reference sequence). V was cut by 2 bases and J by 1 base, with 10 bases left in between. In DNA form, the CDR3 reads TGTGCCAGCAGCTTCCGAGGCTACAGCAATCAGCCCCAGCATTTT. The encoded protein is CASSFRGYSNQPQHF.

The rearrangement joins TRBV9 to TRBJ2-7; tentatively, D is TRBD1 (6 bases). Germline V gene sequence: CDR1 SGDLS, CDR2 YYNGEE. The CDR3 is made up of 14 amino acids. V lost 3 bases and J 6 bases, leaving 16 bases between the germline ends. CDR3 sequence: CASSARDTITEQYF. The CDR3 DNA follows: TGTGCCAGCAGCGCCCGGGACACGATCACCGAGCAGTACTTC.

This clone was found once. The rearrangement links TRBV19 to TRBJ2-2, with D tentatively TRBD2 (6 bases). The V end lost 6 bases, the J end lost 1 base, and 9 bases lay between the germline ends. Looked up from germline, CDR1 is LNHDA and CDR2 is SQIVND (reference sequence). The CDR3 loop spans 14 amino acids. The CDR3 DNA is TGTGCCAGTAGAAGTAGCGGGAACACCGGGGAGCTGTTTTTT. Protein sequence: CASRSSGNTGELFF.

The chain links TRBV5-1 to TRBJ2-7; TRBD1 matches 12 bases. Trimming took 0 bases from V and 7 from J; bases not matched to a gene: 17. Germline V gene lookup returns CDR1 SGHRS and CDR2 YFSETQ. The CDR3 runs to 19 residues. CDR3 DNA: TGCGCCAGCAGCTTGGCCCCGGGGACAGGGGGCAGGGGAGCGGGGGAGCAGTACTTC. It codes for CASSLAPGTGGRGAGEQYF.

V is TRBV9 and J is TRBJ1-4, with D perhaps matching TRBD1 (6 bases). The CDR3 sequence is 15 residues long. Trimming took 0 bases from V and 3 from J, leaving 9 bases between them. Germline V CDR1 and CDR2: SGDLS, YYNGEE. As DNA, the CDR3 is TGTGCCAGCAGCGTAGTAGGGGGGCCTAATGAAAAACTGTTTTTT. This translates into CASSVVGGPNEKLFF.

The CDR3 loop reads CASSPWGANTEAFF. As DNA, the CDR3 is TGTGCCAGCAGCCCCTGGGGCGCGAACACTGAAGCTTTCTTT. This chain connects TRBV7-2 to TRBJ1-1, with TRBD1 as a possible D gene (5 bases). The CDR3 runs to 14 residues. CDR1 is SGHTA, CDR2 FQGNSA, per germline. V dropped 5 bases and J dropped 1 base, with 11 bases sitting between them.

This chain connects TRBV27 to TRBJ2-5; 7 bases align to TRBD1. From germline, CDR1 is MNHEY and CDR2 SMNVEV (reference sequence). The CDR3 covers 15 residues. The V segment lost 6 bases and the J segment 4 bases; nucleotides outside the gene matches: 11. The CDR3 coding sequence is TGTGCCAGCAGAGACCGCCCGGCAGGGGGAGAGACCCAGTACTTC. It translates to CASRDRPAGGETQYF.

This clone was observed a single time. The V and J genes are TRBV5-4 and TRBJ2-7; the match to TRBD1 covers 7 bases. V shed 4 bases, J shed 4 bases, and the junction held 11 bases outside the gene matches. CDR1 SGHNT and CDR2 YYREEE come from the germline V gene (reference sequence). CDR3 length: 15 residues. For the CDR3, the DNA is TGTGCCAGCAGCAGAGTCCGGGACAGCCTATACGAGCAGTACTTC. Translated: CASSRVRDSLYEQYF.

The J gene is TRBJ2-7, the V gene TRBV7-9; possible D gene TRBD1, 5 bases. CDR3 length equals 12 residues. With 4 bases removed from V and 2 bases from J, the gap between germline ends came to 6 bases. The germline gives CDR1 SEHNR, CDR2 FQNEAQ (reference sequence). CDR3 sequence: CASSSTAYEQYF. In nucleotides, the CDR3 is TGTGCCAGCAGCTCGACAGCCTACGAGCAGTACTTC.

This clone was observed a single time. V gene TRBV5-4 combines with J gene TRBJ1-4; TRBD1 might be the D (6 bases). This CDR3 comprises 15 residues. Germline V gene lookup returns CDR1 SGHNT and CDR2 YYREEE (reference sequence). V lost 3 bases and J 3 bases, leaving 12 bases between the germline ends. CDR3 DNA sequence: TGTGCCAGCAGCTCTCAGGGGACACCTAATGAAAAACTGTTTTTT. It encodes CASSSQGTPNEKLFF.